This is a list of T cell receptor beta chains from one sample in a study of response to subunit inactivated influenza vaccine. A single record per CDR3 protein comes from TCRdb applying MiXCR to the RT-PCR reads. The repertoire holds 530,000 or so distinct CDR3 sequences, with over 25% as singletons. This specimen was CD4+ T cells sorted from PBMCs, taken 4 to 6 days after vaccination. These receptors were collected from a man between 50 and 59 years old who received an inactivated influenza vaccine. CDR3s include the opening cysteine and the closing phenylalanine or tryptophan. The D gene is left open where the match is weak. Clone size, where shown, is once, few, many, or a class for clones that have expanded.

clone size	CDR3 length	D gene	J gene	V gene	CDR3 DNA	CDR3 protein
many	10	NA	TRBJ2-5	TRBV20-1	TGCAGTGCCTGGAGGGAGACCCAGTACTTC	CSAWRETQYF
NA	14	NA	TRBJ2-2	TRBV20-1	TGCAGTGCTAGGCATAGGGGGAACACCGGGGAGCTGTTTTTT	CSARHRGNTGELFF
few	14	NA	TRBJ2-7	TRBV15	TGTGCCACCAGCAGAGACAGGGGGGAGGACGAGCAGTACTTC	CATSRDRGEDEQYF
few	12	NA	TRBJ1-1	TRBV12-3/TRBV12-4	TGTGCCAGCAGTGACAGTGGGGCTGAAGCTTTCTTT	CASSDSGAEAFF
NA	16	NA	TRBJ2-1	TRBV7-9	TGTGCCTGCGGCAGACAGGAGGCCGGGGGAAGGAGTGAGCAGTTCTTC	CACGRQEAGGRSEQFF
NA	16	NA	TRBJ2-3	TRBV7-9	TGTGCCAGCAGCTACGGGTCCAACCGTGACACAGATACGCAGTATTTT	CASSYGSNRDTDTQYF
NA	13	TRBD2	TRBJ2-3	TRBV7-2	TGTGCCTCCGCGGGGGGGCGGGCAGATACGCAGTATTTT	CASAGGRADTQYF
NA	14	TRBD1	TRBJ1-4	TRBV12-3/TRBV12-4	TGTGCCAGCAGCGGGACAGGTCCGGGTGAAAAACTGTTTTTT	CASSGTGPGEKLFF
NA	14	TRBD1	TRBJ2-3	TRBV2	TGTGCCAGCGGTGGACAGGGGTCAACAGATACGCAGTATTTT	CASGGQGSTDTQYF
many	14	NA	TRBJ2-3	TRBV6-5	TGTGCCAGCAGTTCCCGAACTTCCACAGATACGCAGTATTTT	CASSSRTSTDTQYF
NA	16	NA	TRBJ2-2	TRBV5-1	TGCGCCAGCAGCTTAATCTCCAGCGCGAACACCGGGGAGCTGTTTTTT	CASSLISSANTGELFF
NA	13	TRBD2	TRBJ2-3	TRBV7-9	TGTGCCAGCTCACGCGGGAGTCCAGATACGCAGTATTTT	CASSRGSPDTQYF
few	15	TRBD2	TRBJ2-1	TRBV7-6	TGTGCCAGCAGCTTAAGGACTAGCGAGGTCAATGAGCAGTTCTTC	CASSLRTSEVNEQFF
many	16	TRBD2	TRBJ2-7	TRBV6-1	TGTGCCAGCAGCCTGTCCGGGACTAGCGGCTTAAACGAGCAGTACTTC	CASSLSGTSGLNEQYF
many	16	TRBD1	TRBJ2-1	TRBV24-1	TGTGCCACCAGTGATGTCGGTGCAGGGGGCTACAATGAGCAGTTCTTC	CATSDVGAGGYNEQFF
few	14	TRBD1	TRBJ1-2	TRBV9	TGTGCCAGCAGCCCCAGGGACAGGGATGATGGCTACACCTTC	CASSPRDRDDGYTF
few	14	TRBD1	TRBJ2-1	TRBV12-3/TRBV12-4	TGTGCCAGCAGTTCCGGACAGGTATACAATGAGCAGTTCTTC	CASSSGQVYNEQFF
NA	15	NA	TRBJ2-7	TRBV6-2/TRBV6-3	TGTGCCAGCAGTCCCCGTGGGGTCCTGAAGGACGAGCAGTACTTC	CASSPRGVLKDEQYF
few	14	TRBD2	TRBJ2-7	TRBV6-9	TGTGCCAGCACTCGACTAGCGGGGGGGTTCGAGCAGTACTTC	CASTRLAGGFEQYF
NA	13	TRBD2	TRBJ2-1	TRBV24-1	TGTGCCACCGGACTAGCGGGAGGTACTGAGCAGTTCTTC	CATGLAGGTEQFF
NA	13	NA	TRBJ1-1	TRBV10-3	TGTGCCACCAGGACAAGCGAGGGGCCTGAAGCTTTCTTT	CATRTSEGPEAFF
few	14	TRBD2	TRBJ2-7	TRBV5-4	TGTGCCAGCAGCCGGGGACTAGCGGGAGACGAGCAGTACTTC	CASSRGLAGDEQYF
few	15	TRBD2	TRBJ2-2	TRBV20-1	TGCAGTGTTCAGCGGGAGTGGGGGAACACCGGGGAGCTGTTTTTT	CSVQREWGNTGELFF
few	12	TRBD1	TRBJ1-6	TRBV4-1	TGCGCCAGCAGCGAACAGGGGCGCACCCTCCACTTT	CASSEQGRTLHF
NA	17	TRBD2	TRBJ2-5	TRBV12-3/TRBV12-4	TGTGCCAGCAGTTCCCCTTTAGCGGGAGGGCCTTTAAAGGCCCAGTACTTC	CASSSPLAGGPLKAQYF
NA	18	TRBD1	TRBJ2-2	TRBV11-2	TGTGCCAGCAGCCCGTCCCCAACCGGGACAGGGAACACCGGGGAGCTGTTTTTT	CASSPSPTGTGNTGELFF
few	14	NA	TRBJ2-7	TRBV5-1	TGCGCCAGCAGCCCTCAGTTCCCCAGCTACGAGCAGTACTTC	CASSPQFPSYEQYF
few	17	NA	TRBJ1-1	TRBV21-1	TGTGCCAGCAGCAATTCCCCTCGGACAGAGGATGACACTGAAGCTTTCTTT	CASSNSPRTEDDTEAFF
many	14	NA	TRBJ2-7	TRBV7-2	TGTGCCAGCAGCTTAGGTGGGAGAGCCTACGAGCAGTACTTC	CASSLGGRAYEQYF
few	11	NA	TRBJ2-7	TRBV30	TGTGCCTGGAAGTCCCCGAGCGAGCAGTACTTC	CAWKSPSEQYF
few	14	NA	TRBJ2-7	TRBV6-5	TGTGCCAGCAGTTACAGCTACAGGGACTACGAGCAGTACTTC	CASSYSYRDYEQYF
few	16	NA	TRBJ2-7	TRBV7-2	TGTGCCAGCAGCAGAAGCCGGGGTAGCCCACCATACGAGCAGTACTTC	CASSRSRGSPPYEQYF
few	15	NA	TRBJ2-7	TRBV15	TGTGCCACCAGCAGAGATCGGCGGGGTAGCTACGAGCAGTACTTC	CATSRDRRGSYEQYF